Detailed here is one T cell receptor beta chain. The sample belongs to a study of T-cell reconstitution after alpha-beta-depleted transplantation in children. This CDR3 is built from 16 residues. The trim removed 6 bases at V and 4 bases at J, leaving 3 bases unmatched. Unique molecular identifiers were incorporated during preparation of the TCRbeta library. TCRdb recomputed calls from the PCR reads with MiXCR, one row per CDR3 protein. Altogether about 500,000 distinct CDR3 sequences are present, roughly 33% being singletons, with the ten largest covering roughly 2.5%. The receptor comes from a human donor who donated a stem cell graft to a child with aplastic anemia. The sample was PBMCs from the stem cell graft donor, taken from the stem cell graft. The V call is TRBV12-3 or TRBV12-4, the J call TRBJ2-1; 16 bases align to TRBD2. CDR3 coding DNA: TGTGCCAGCAGGGGACTAGCGGGAGGGCATTACAATGAGCAGTTCTTC. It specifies CASRGLAGGHYNEQFF.